A selection of T cell receptor beta chains follows, all from one sample in a study of T cell responses to AZD1222 COVID-19 vaccine. TCRdb's table, derived via immunoSEQ multiplex PCR, lists solely in-frame clones and lacks some. This sample has 150,000 or so clones, with 91% found just once. Sequenced material: peripheral blood, taken 28 days after the second AZD1222 dose. These receptors were collected from an adult who received the AZD1222 COVID-19 vaccine. Each CDR3 is given with its conserved first and last residue. Each record gives: J gene, clone size, D gene, V gene, CDR3 DNA, CDR3 protein. The D gene is left open where the match is weak. Some rows have no size entry. The others give once, few or many, or a class for an expanded clone.

J gene: TRBJ2-3
clone size: -
D gene: TRBD2
V gene: TRBV5-1
CDR3 DNA: TGCGCCAGCAGCAGGACTAGCGGGAGCCACACAGATACGCAGTATTTT
CDR3 protein: CASSRTSGSHTDTQYF

J gene: TRBJ1-5
clone size: many
D gene: -
V gene: TRBV19
CDR3 DNA: TGTGCCAGTAGTAGGAGGGGCGGGGACGGGTATCAGCCCCAGCATTTT
CDR3 protein: CASSRRGGDGYQPQHF

J gene: TRBJ2-5
clone size: -
D gene: -
V gene: TRBV18
CDR3 DNA: TGTGCCAGCTCACAGGTGCCCCCCTACCAGTCCCAAGAGACCCAGTACTTC
CDR3 protein: CASSQVPPYQSQETQYF

J gene: TRBJ2-7
clone size: -
D gene: TRBD1
V gene: TRBV7-6
CDR3 DNA: TGTGCCAGCAGCACCTGGGGACAGGGCAACTACGAGCAGTACTTC
CDR3 protein: CASSTWGQGNYEQYF

J gene: TRBJ2-3
clone size: -
D gene: TRBD1
V gene: TRBV5-8
CDR3 DNA: TGTGCCAGCAGTTACCGGGACAGGGGACATACGCAGTATTTT
CDR3 protein: CASSYRDRGHTQYF

J gene: TRBJ1-2
clone size: -
D gene: -
V gene: TRBV6-6
CDR3 DNA: TGTGCCAGCAGTTACCTCGGTGCCCCTAACTATGGCTACACCTTC
CDR3 protein: CASSYLGAPNYGYTF

J gene: TRBJ2-3
clone size: once
D gene: -
V gene: TRBV6-4
CDR3 DNA: TGTGCCAGCAGCGCCTCTACTTCAGCAGATACGCAGTATTTT
CDR3 protein: CASSASTSADTQYF

J gene: TRBJ1-1
clone size: -
D gene: -
V gene: TRBV30
CDR3 DNA: TGTGCCTGGAGGACGACAGTGAACACTGAAGCTTTCTTT
CDR3 protein: CAWRTTVNTEAFF

J gene: TRBJ1-1
clone size: -
D gene: -
V gene: TRBV19
CDR3 DNA: TGTGCCAGTAGTATAGGAGGGACATTGAACACTGAAGCTTTCTTT
CDR3 protein: CASSIGGTLNTEAFF

J gene: TRBJ1-3
clone size: -
D gene: TRBD1
V gene: TRBV30
CDR3 DNA: TGTGCCTGGAGATTCGTAGGGGGCTTTAGAGGAAACACCATATATTTT
CDR3 protein: CAWRFVGGFRGNTIYF

J gene: TRBJ2-3
clone size: -
D gene: -
V gene: TRBV18
CDR3 DNA: TGTGCCAGCTCACCACTCGATACGCAGTATTTT
CDR3 protein: CASSPLDTQYF

J gene: TRBJ2-1
clone size: -
D gene: -
V gene: TRBV7-8
CDR3 DNA: TGTGCCAGCAGCCCAAGACGTCTCTACAATGAGCAGTTCTTC
CDR3 protein: CASSPRRLYNEQFF

J gene: TRBJ2-3
clone size: -
D gene: -
V gene: TRBV6-2/TRBV6-3
CDR3 DNA: TGTGCCAGCAGCCCGCTACGGGATACGCAGTATTTT
CDR3 protein: CASSPLRDTQYF

J gene: TRBJ2-7
clone size: -
D gene: TRBD1
V gene: TRBV15
CDR3 DNA: TGTGCCACCAGCAGAGTTGACAGGGGGCGAGGGGAGCAGTACTTC
CDR3 protein: CATSRVDRGRGEQYF

J gene: TRBJ1-2
clone size: -
D gene: TRBD1
V gene: TRBV6-5
CDR3 DNA: TGTGCCAGCAGTTACGTGGTGACAGGGGGCCGATATGGCTACACCTTC
CDR3 protein: CASSYVVTGGRYGYTF

J gene: TRBJ2-5
clone size: -
D gene: -
V gene: TRBV7-2
CDR3 DNA: TGTGCCAGCAGCTTAGGCCTCCATCAAGAGACCCAGTACTTC
CDR3 protein: CASSLGLHQETQYF

J gene: TRBJ2-2
clone size: -
D gene: -
V gene: TRBV9
CDR3 DNA: TGTGCCAGCAGCGTAGTCGGGAGTTGGATGCCAGGGTCTACTGGCGGGGAGCTGTTTTTT
CDR3 protein: CASSVVGSWMPGSTGGELFF